Below, 14 T cell receptor beta chains from the same sample are listed, as sequenced in a study of tumor T cells in aggressive B-cell lymphoma. Clones were sequenced by immunoSEQ multiplex PCR, and TCRdb holds only the in-frame ones, with some missing. The table shows about 9,000 clones, with 85% occurring only once. The source material was tumor tissue. The source is an adult with diffuse large B cell lymphoma.

The chain is built from TRBV28 and TRBJ1-2; D is possibly TRBD1 (5 bases). Per germline, CDR1 MDHEN and CDR2 SYDVKM. The CDR3 has 12 residues. V was shortened by 8 bases and J by 5 bases, with 12 bases between the two germline ends. The CDR3 region has the DNA TGTGCCAGCCGGGACTTCCCTTATGGCTACACCTTC. Its translation is CASRDFPYGYTF.

The chain carries TRBV4-3 and TRBJ1-6; D may be TRBD1 (6 bases). V was cut by 1 base and J by 2 bases, with 6 bases left in between. Germline V lookup: CDR1 LGHNA, CDR2 YSLEER. The CDR3 is 15 residues long. CDR3 amino acids: CASSQAGAYNSPLHF. The CDR3 DNA reads TGCGCCAGCAGCCAAGCAGGGGCCTATAATTCACCCCTCCACTTT.

This chain links TRBV19 with TRBJ1-2, with a tentative D call TRBD1 (5 bases). V gave up 8 bases and J gave up 5 bases, with 18 bases separating them. The CDR3 consists of 14 residues. Per the germline V gene, CDR1 is LNHDA and CDR2 is SQIVND (reference sequence). The CDR3 DNA sequence: TGTGCCAGTGCCGCCGGGGCGGGGGGGTATGGCTACACCTTC. Protein sequence: CASAAGAGGYGYTF.

The rearrangement joins TRBV18 to TRBJ1-6; 8 bases agree with TRBD1. V was clipped by 3 bases and J by 8 bases; unmatched bases: 9. The germline CDR1 and CDR2 sequences are KGHSH and LQKENI. The length of the CDR3 is 16 residues. The CDR3 DNA follows: TGTGCCAGCTCACCCTATACAGGGGGAAGGGATTCACCCCTCCACTTT. As protein: CASSPYTGGRDSPLHF.

This clone showed up just a few times. V and J are TRBV4-3 and TRBJ1-4; D possibly corresponds to TRBD1 (6 bases). This CDR3 is 17 amino acids long. The germline V and J ends were trimmed by 0 bases and 8 bases, with 19 bases remaining between them. The germline CDR1 and CDR2 sequences are LGHNA and YSLEER. The CDR3, as DNA: TGCGCCAGCAGCCAAGAAAACCAAGGAGGGGGGGACGAAAAACTGTTTTTT. Protein product: CASSQENQGGGDEKLFF.

The chain has TRBV2 and TRBJ1-2, with D maybe TRBD1 (5 bases). This CDR3 region has 14 residues. Trimming removed 1 base from V and 7 bases from J, with 13 bases in between. Germline values: CDR1 SNHLY, CDR2 FYNNEI. CDR3 DNA: TGTGCCAGCAGTGAAGTAGGCAGGGAAGCTGGCTACACCTTC. Its protein product is CASSEVGREAGYTF. The complete variable domain, with remaining parts taken from reference TRBV2 and TRBJ1-2, reads EPEVTQTPSHQVTQMGQEVILRCVPISNHLYFYWYRQILGQKVEFLVSFYNNEISEKSEIFDDQFSVERPDGSNFTLKIRSTKLEDSAMYFCASSEVGREAGYTFGSGTRLTVV.

CDR3 bases: TGTGCCAGCTCACCACCGGGCGTTTCCGGGGAGCTGTTTTTT. Protein product: CASSPPGVSGELFF. This sequence joins TRBV18 and TRBJ2-2; no definite D call. Germline V gene lookup returns CDR1 KGHSH and CDR2 LQKENI. Trimming left V 0 bases short and J 6 bases short, with 8 bases between. The CDR3 is made up of 14 amino acids.

This chain uses TRBV5-1 with TRBJ2-3; perhaps TRBD2 as D (5 bases). CDR1 is SGHRS and CDR2 is YFSETQ in the germline V gene. CDR3 length equals 14 residues. V dropped 0 bases and J dropped 3 bases, with 8 bases sitting between them. This chain's CDR3 is CASSLARETDTQYF. The CDR3 nucleotides read TGCGCCAGCAGCTTGGCTCGGGAAACAGATACGCAGTATTTT.

This chain links TRBV13 with TRBJ1-4, with TRBD1 identical over 7 bases. V trimming: 0 bases; J trimming: 9 bases; junction bases outside the gene matches: 4. Germline values: CDR1 PRHDT, CDR2 FYEKMQ (reference sequence). The CDR3 has 14 residues. CDR3 amino acids: CASSLGRGAKKLFF. CDR3 DNA: TGTGCCAGCAGCTTAGGCAGGGGGGCTAAAAAACTGTTTTTT.

The rearrangement uses TRBV18 and TRBJ1-6; no clear D gene. Germline CDR1 KGHSH, CDR2 LQKENI. The CDR3 is 13 amino acids. V gave up 2 bases and J gave up 9 bases, with 8 bases separating them. As DNA, the CDR3 is TGTGCCAGCTCACCAGGAGATGGTTCACCCCTCCACTTT. This encodes CASSPGDGSPLHF.

The rearrangement uses TRBV18 and TRBJ2-7, with 8 bases that match TRBD1. The J segment lost 1 base and the V segment lost 5 bases, leaving 4 bases of the junction unmatched. The germline V gene encodes CDR1 KGHSH and CDR2 LQKENI. The CDR3 contains 14 residues. The CDR3, as DNA: TGTGCCAGCTCAGCAACAGGGGGGTCCTACGAGCAGTACTTC. Translating gives CASSATGGSYEQYF.

The J gene is TRBJ2-3, the V gene TRBV4-1; 8 positions match TRBD1. The V and J ends lost 3 bases and 8 bases, in that order; junction bases with no gene match: 4. The germline V gene has CDR1 MGHRA and CDR2 YSYEKL. This CDR3 has 13 residues. CDR3 nucleotide sequence: TGCGCCAGCAGCCAGTTAGACAGGGGTACGCAGTATTTT. It yields the protein CASSQLDRGTQYF.

The rearrangement joins TRBV28 to TRBJ1-5, with 7 positions matching TRBD1. This CDR3 region has 15 residues. Germline lookup yields CDR1 MDHEN and CDR2 SYDVKM. V trimming: 3 bases; J trimming: 6 bases; junction bases outside the gene matches: 8. CDR3 sequence (DNA): TGTGCCAGCAGTTTCGTAACAGGGGAAAGTCAGCCCCAGCATTTT. Amino acid sequence: CASSFVTGESQPQHF.

This chain links TRBV12-5 with TRBJ1-1; the D gene is possibly TRBD1 (6 bases). Germline V gives CDR1 LGHNT, CDR2 FRNRAP. This CDR3 has 16 amino acids. V was trimmed by 6 bases and J by 1 base, leaving 18 bases between them. The CDR3 DNA reads as TGTGCTAGTGGAAAAGGGACACAAGGGAAGAACACTGAAGCTTTCTTT. It specifies CASGKGTQGKNTEAFF.